Sequencing of this T cell receptor (beta chain) was carried out in a study of blood T cell repertoires in COVID-19. The wider study: Specimens from acute and convalescent COVID-19 originated in the United States, Italy and Spain.

CDR3 length: 15 amino acids. V trimming: 3 bases; J trimming: 9 bases; junction bases outside the gene matches: 7. Germline CDR1 and CDR2: ENHRY and SYGVKD. This table comes from immunoSEQ multiplex PCR, and its TCRdb copy is limited to in-frame clones, with some not included. The sample holds approximately 170,000 clones; 82% are singletons and the top ten take roughly a tenth. The sequenced sample consisted of peripheral blood. V gene TRBV10-3 combines with J gene TRBJ2-1; TRBD1 matches 11 bases. The TCR originated in an elderly woman with active or convalescent COVID-19. This CDR3 is CAISEPGQGEVEQFF. The CDR3 nucleotides are TGTGCCATCAGTGAACCGGGACAGGGGGAGGTTGAGCAGTTCTTC.